These 8 T cell receptor beta chains share one sample of origin, sequenced in a study of cytomegalovirus exposure and HLA in healthy donors. With 60 Vbeta and 13 Jbeta primers, the PCR was carried out. Sequencing was performed with immunoSEQ multiplex PCR; in TCRdb, only in-frame clones are kept and a portion is missing. The data show about 120,000 clones, approximately 67% seen once. Sequencing was performed on PBMCs. These receptors came from a man aged 18 to 35 in good health and CMV-seronegative.

This clone appeared a single time. This chain uses TRBV5-1 with TRBJ1-4, with 10 nucleotides matching TRBD1. Germline loops: CDR1 SGHRS, CDR2 YFSETQ. Trimming at V came to 0 bases and at J to 8 bases, leaving 10 bases not matched to a gene. The CDR3 has 17 amino acids. Here the CDR3 reads CASSLGTGGQRREKLFF. The CDR3 bases are TGCGCCAGCAGCTTGGGGACAGGGGGACAACGAAGGGAAAAACTGTTTTTT.

This rearrangement joins TRBV5-1 to TRBJ2-7; 11 bases align to TRBD1. The V segment lost 0 bases and the J segment 4 bases; nucleotides outside the gene matches: 6. Germline V gene data show CDR1 as SGHRS and CDR2 as YFSETQ. The CDR3 totals 16 residues. The CDR3 loop is CASSLAGTGGDYEQYF. The CDR3 DNA reads TGCGCCAGCAGCTTGGCGGGGACAGGGGGTGATTACGAGCAGTACTTC.

The rearrangement links TRBV7-8 to TRBJ1-1, with 8 bases lining up with TRBD1. After removal of 5 bases from V and 1 base from J, the junction contained 6 bases not matched to a gene. Germline V gene sequence: CDR1 SGHVS, CDR2 FQNEAQ. This CDR3 comprises 15 residues. In DNA form, the CDR3 reads TGTGCCAGCAGCCTAGGACAGGGAGGGAACACTGAAGCTTTCTTT. This gives the protein CASSLGQGGNTEAFF.

The V and J genes are TRBV9 and TRBJ2-5, with 10 positions matching TRBD2. Germline V gene lookup returns CDR1 SGDLS and CDR2 YYNGEE. The CDR3 sequence is 15 residues long. With 5 bases clipped from V and 5 bases from J, the junction kept 9 bases outside the gene matches. The CDR3 DNA sequence: TGTGCCAGCAGTATAGCGGGAGGAGGGTACGAGACCCAGTACTTC. This sequence encodes CASSIAGGGYETQYF.

The V gene is TRBV5-1, the J gene TRBJ2-3; D gene ambiguous. Germline V gene lookup returns CDR1 SGHRS and CDR2 YFSETQ. The CDR3 is 13 amino acids. V was clipped by 6 bases and J by 2 bases, with 10 bases between them. CDR3 protein: CASNDRVTDTQYF. The CDR3 DNA is TGCGCCAGCAACGATCGGGTCACAGATACGCAGTATTTT.

On this clone itself: A junction end diverges from the germline sequence, so it may reflect a read error. This sample includes further DNA sequences coding for the same CDR3. The chain has TRBV4-1 and TRBJ2-1; 9 bases align to TRBD2. The CDR3 has 17 amino acids. Germline V lookup: CDR1 MGHRA, CDR2 YSYEKL. DNA for the CDR3: TGCGCCAGCAGCCAAGTCATGACTAGCGGAGCGTACAATGAGCAATTCTTC. This gives the protein CASSQVMTSGAYNEQFF.

V and J are TRBV10-3 and TRBJ1-3; 9 bases align to TRBD1. The V and J ends lost 5 bases and 6 bases, in that order; junction bases with no gene match: 5. Germline V CDR1 and CDR2: ENHRY, SYGVKD. CDR3 size: 14 residues. The CDR3 sequence: CAISPDRGENTIYF. The DNA for the CDR3 is TGTGCCATCAGTCCCGACAGGGGGGAAAACACCATATATTTT.

A few counts support this clone. This rearrangement joins TRBV29-1 to TRBJ2-1, with 13 bases that match TRBD2. The CDR3 consists of 16 residues. CDR1 and CDR2 (germline): SQVTM, ANQGSEA. V shed 3 bases, J shed 2 bases, and the junction held 4 bases outside the gene matches. In DNA, the CDR3 is TGCAGCGTTGAGCCGACTAGCGGGAGGACCTACAATGAGCAGTTCTTC. Translated: CSVEPTSGRTYNEQFF.